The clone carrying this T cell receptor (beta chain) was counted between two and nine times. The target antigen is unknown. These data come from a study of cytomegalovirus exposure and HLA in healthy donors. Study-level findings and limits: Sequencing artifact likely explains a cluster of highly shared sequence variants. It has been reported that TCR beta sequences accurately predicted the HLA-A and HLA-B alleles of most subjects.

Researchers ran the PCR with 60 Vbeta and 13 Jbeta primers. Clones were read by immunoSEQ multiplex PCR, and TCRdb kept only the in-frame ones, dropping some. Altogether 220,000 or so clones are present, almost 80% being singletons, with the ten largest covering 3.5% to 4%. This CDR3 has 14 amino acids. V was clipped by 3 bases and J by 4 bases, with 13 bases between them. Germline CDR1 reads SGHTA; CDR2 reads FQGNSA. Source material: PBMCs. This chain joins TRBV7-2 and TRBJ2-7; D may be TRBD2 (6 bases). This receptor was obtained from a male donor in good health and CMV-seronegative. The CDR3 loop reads CASSFITGGYEQYF. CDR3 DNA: TGTGCCAGCAGCTTTATCACCGGGGGATACGAGCAGTACTTC. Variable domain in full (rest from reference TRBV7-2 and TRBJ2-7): GAGVSQSPSNKVTEKGKDVELRCDPISGHTALYWYRQSLGQGLEFLIYFQGNSAPDKSGLPSDRFSAERTGGSVSTLTIQRTQQEDSAVYLCASSFITGGYEQYFGPGTRLTVT.